Below, 27 T cell receptor beta chains from the same sample are listed, as sequenced in a study of glioma-infiltrating T cells after dendritic cell vaccination. The method was immunoSEQ multiplex PCR; TCRdb's version includes in-frame clones alone and lacks a portion of them. This sample carries about 38,000 clones, approximately 84% of them seen once, and the ten largest clones take about 7.8%. The source material was blood, sampled before dendritic cell vaccination. The receptors come from a human donor with glioblastoma.

In regard to this clone: Since the CDR3 does not end with the conserved phenylalanine or tryptophan, this likely comes from a read error. The V and J genes are TRBV10-2 and TRBJ1-5; the match to TRBD1 covers 10 bases. The CDR3 sequence is 15 residues long. Unmatched junction bases numbered 9, after V lost 5 bases and J lost 8 bases. Per the germline V gene, CDR1 is WSHSY and CDR2 is SAAADI. CDR3 region: CASSRTGGSLEPQHL. DNA for the CDR3: TGCGCCAGCAGTCGGACAGGGGGTAGTTTGGAGCCCCAGCATCTT.

This chain links TRBV11-2 with TRBJ2-7; D is perhaps TRBD2 (5 bases). This CDR3 is 15 amino acids long. The germline V gene encodes CDR1 SGHAT and CDR2 FQNNGV. The V end lost 5 bases, the J end lost 2 bases, and 16 bases lay between the germline ends. This CDR3 is CASSPDGILAYEQYF. The CDR3 DNA reads TGTGCCAGCAGCCCTGATGGCATACTAGCCTACGAGCAGTACTTC. The full variable domain, in which reference TRBV11-2 and TRBJ2-7 provide the parts outside the CDR3, is EAGVAQSPRYKIIEKRQSVAFWCNPISGHATLYWYQQILGQGPKLLIQFQNNGVVDDSQLPKDRFSAERLKGVDSTLKIQPAKLEDSAVYLCASSPDGILAYEQYFGPGTRLTVT.

The V and J genes are TRBV18 and TRBJ2-5, with TRBD2 matching over 15 bases. Per the germline V gene, CDR1 is KGHSH and CDR2 is LQKENI. This CDR3 spans 18 amino acids. The V and J ends lost 5 bases and 5 bases, in that order; junction bases with no gene match: 12. The CDR3 is CASSKGLAGGPEGETQYF. Written as DNA, the CDR3 is TGTGCCAGCTCAAAAGGACTAGCGGGGGGGCCTGAAGGGGAGACCCAGTACTTC.

V and J are TRBV7-6 and TRBJ2-7; TRBD1 matches 8 bases. CDR1 and CDR2 from the germline V gene are SGHVS and FNYEAQ. The J segment lost 4 bases and the V segment lost 4 bases, leaving 6 bases of the junction unmatched. The CDR3 has 14 amino acids. The CDR3 sequence: CASSSDRAPYEQYF. DNA of the CDR3: TGTGCCAGCAGCTCGGACAGGGCTCCGTACGAGCAGTACTTC.

This clone was detected a few times. The gene calls are TRBV19 and TRBJ2-1; weak D call: TRBD2 (6 bases). Germline V gene sequence: CDR1 LNHDA, CDR2 SQIVND (reference sequence). The CDR3 loop spans 15 amino acids. The V end lost 6 bases, the J end lost 8 bases, and 20 bases lay between the germline ends. The CDR3 sequence is CASRLDLHRDYEQFF. The CDR3 DNA reads TGTGCCAGTAGACTGGACCTTCACCGGGACTATGAGCAGTTCTTC. Complete variable domain (other parts from reference TRBV19 and TRBJ2-1): DGGITQSPKYLFRKEGQNVTLSCEQNLNHDAMYWYRQDPGQGLRLIYYSQIVNDFQKGDIAEGYSVSREKKESFPLTVTSAQKNPTAFYLCASRLDLHRDYEQFFGPGTRLTVL.

This clone was seen more than once but under ten times. The gene calls are TRBV7-9 and TRBJ1-1, with D maybe TRBD1 (6 bases). Germline CDR1 reads SEHNR; CDR2 reads FQNEAQ (reference sequence). The length of the CDR3 is 15 residues. Trimming cost V 3 bases and J 5 bases, with 16 bases left between them. CDR3 DNA: TGTGCCAGCAGCTTGAGTCGGGGGGCAGTAACTGAAGCTTTCTTT. Encoded protein: CASSLSRGAVTEAFF.

V and J are TRBV28 and TRBJ2-2; the match to TRBD2 covers 8 bases. The ends lost 6 bases at V and 5 bases at J; junction bases unmatched: 14. Germline CDR1 reads MDHEN; CDR2 reads SYDVKM. This CDR3 region has 17 residues. The chain's CDR3 is CASSSPSGLGGTGELFF. The CDR3 bases are TGTGCCAGCAGCAGCCCCTCGGGACTAGGAGGGACCGGGGAGCTGTTTTTT.

The chain links TRBV5-1 to TRBJ1-5; D gene uncertain. Deletions cut 0 bases from V and 1 base from J, with 5 bases between. The CDR3 length is 14 residues. Germline V gene data show CDR1 as SGHRS and CDR2 as YFSETQ. The DNA for the CDR3 is TGCGCCAGCAGCTTGGACAGCAGCAATCAGCCCCAGCATTTT. This gives the protein CASSLDSSNQPQHF.

This chain links TRBV4-3 with TRBJ2-5; possible D gene TRBD1, 6 bases. The V end was cut by 3 bases, the J end by 11 bases, with 16 bases between. This CDR3 comprises 13 residues. The germline V gene has CDR1 LGHNA and CDR2 YSLEER. The CDR3 sequence: CASSQGAYAEQYF. DNA for the CDR3: TGCGCCAGCAGCCAGGGGGCTTACGCTGAGCAGTACTTC.

The J gene is TRBJ2-4, the V gene TRBV6-4, with TRBD1 matching over 7 bases. The germline gives CDR1 MRHNA, CDR2 SNTAGT. This CDR3 is built from 20 residues. The V gene end was trimmed by 6 bases and the J gene end by 0 bases; junction bases not matched to a gene: 20. CDR3 amino acids: CASRRPFQGVPCLAKNIQYF. CDR3 coding DNA: TGTGCCAGCAGGCGGCCATTCCAGGGGGTTCCGTGTTTAGCCAAAAACATTCAGTACTTC.

This rearrangement joins TRBV7-6 to TRBJ2-2; maybe TRBD2 (6 bases). CDR3 length: 15 amino acids. Looked up from germline, CDR1 is SGHVS and CDR2 is FNYEAQ. Trimming left V 5 bases short and J 1 base short, with 11 bases between. CDR3 in amino acids: CASSPLGGNTGELFF. In DNA, the CDR3 is TGTGCCAGCAGCCCCCTGGGGGGGAACACCGGGGAGCTGTTTTTT.

This clone came up a few times. The V call is TRBV9, the J call TRBJ2-3; 8 bases map to TRBD2. The CDR3 has 16 residues. The junction had 4 bases not matched to a gene; V was cut back by 0 bases and J by 1 base. Germline V gene lookup returns CDR1 SGDLS and CDR2 YYNGEE. The CDR3 reads CASSVGLSGGTDTQYF. In DNA form, the CDR3 reads TGTGCCAGCAGCGTAGGGCTTAGCGGGGGCACAGATACGCAGTATTTT.

This rearrangement joins TRBV11-2 to TRBJ2-2; 7 positions agree with TRBD1. J lost 0 bases, V lost 5 bases, and 6 bases had no gene match. CDR1 SGHAT and CDR2 FQNNGV come from the germline V gene. CDR3 length: 16 amino acids. The CDR3 sequence: CASSPIQGSNTGELFF. CDR3 DNA: TGTGCCAGCAGCCCGATACAGGGGTCGAACACCGGGGAGCTGTTTTTT.

V is TRBV12-5 and J is TRBJ2-3; D possibly corresponds to TRBD1 (6 bases). Looked up from germline, CDR1 is LGHNT and CDR2 is FRNRAP. The CDR3 loop spans 13 amino acids. V was pared by 9 bases and J by 11 bases, with 21 bases between. This chain's CDR3 is CASNRDAIGGQYF. The DNA of the CDR3 is TGTGCTAGCAACCGGGACGCTATAGGGGGGCAGTATTTT.

This clone was seen a few times. This chain joins TRBV5-6 and TRBJ2-7, with 9 positions matching TRBD1. Germline values: CDR1 SGHDT, CDR2 YYEEEE. The CDR3 is 17 amino acids. The V and J ends lost 4 bases and 3 bases, in that order; junction bases with no gene match: 14. DNA of the CDR3: TGTGCCAGCAGCCCGACAGTGCCGGGACAGGGCGACTACGAGCAGTACTTC. Its protein is CASSPTVPGQGDYEQYF.

Comment on this clone: One end of the junction is discordant with germline, which a read error may explain. This sample also contains other DNA sequences that code for the same CDR3. The chain uses TRBV7-9 and TRBJ1-6, with D perhaps matching TRBD1 (5 bases). CDR1 and CDR2 (germline): SEHNR, FQNEAQ (reference sequence). The length of the CDR3 is 15 residues. The CDR3 sequence is CASQRGSSYNSPLHF. In DNA form, the CDR3 reads TGTGCCAGCCAACGGGGGAGCTCCTATAATTCCCCCCTCCACTTT.

J is TRBJ2-5 and V is TRBV5-4; 10 nucleotides align to TRBD2. The CDR3 loop spans 14 amino acids. Trimming removed 3 bases from V and 11 bases from J; junction bases left unmatched: 10. The germline CDR1 and CDR2 sequences are SGHNT and YYREEE (reference sequence). CDR3 DNA: TGTGCCAGCAGCTCTGGACTAGCGGTGGGGGAGCAGTACTTC. Translation: CASSSGLAVGEQYF.

The chain combines TRBV7-2 with TRBJ2-7; weak D call: TRBD2 (6 bases). This CDR3 region has 15 residues. Germline V gene lookup returns CDR1 SGHTA and CDR2 FQGNSA. Deletions cut 2 bases from V and 0 bases from J, with 11 bases between. CDR3 in amino acids: CASSLSSALSYEQYF. The CDR3 DNA reads TGTGCCAGCAGCTTATCTAGCGCCCTCTCCTACGAGCAGTACTTC. Together with reference TRBV7-2 and TRBJ2-7, the CDR3 gives the full variable domain: GAGVSQSPSNKVTEKGKDVELRCDPISGHTALYWYRQSLGQGLEFLIYFQGNSAPDKSGLPSDRFSAERTGGSVSTLTIQRTQQEDSAVYLCASSLSSALSYEQYFGPGTRLTVT.

This clone was observed a few times. At the DNA level, this CDR3 is encoded by other sequences in the same sample as well. V and J are TRBV5-4 and TRBJ2-7, with 8 positions matching TRBD1. Germline assignment: CDR1 SGHNT and CDR2 YYREEE (reference sequence). The J segment lost 2 bases and the V segment lost 4 bases, leaving 5 bases of the junction unmatched. The CDR3 is made up of 14 amino acids. CDR3 coding DNA: TGTGCCAGCAGCCCAAGGACAGGGACCTACGAGCAGTACTTC. Translating it yields CASSPRTGTYEQYF.

The chain recombines TRBV6-1 with TRBJ1-2; 8 nucleotides agree with TRBD1. Unmatched junction bases numbered 5, after V lost 6 bases and J lost 5 bases. The CDR3 is 13 residues long. Per the germline V gene, CDR1 is MNHNS and CDR2 is SASEGT. The chain's CDR3 is CASRGQASYGYTF. The CDR3 DNA sequence: TGTGCCAGCAGGGGACAGGCCAGTTATGGCTACACCTTC.

For this clone: At one boundary the junction diverges from the germline segment, which might be a read error. The chain joins TRBV19 to TRBJ1-6; 8 bases match TRBD1. The CDR3 is 14 amino acids. The germline gives CDR1 LNHDA, CDR2 SQIVND (reference sequence). CDR3 protein: CAGSTGQGHSPLHF. CDR3 in DNA: TGTGCCGGTAGTACAGGACAGGGCCATTCACCCCTCCACTTT.

The rearrangement joins TRBV7-2 to TRBJ2-5; D call uncertain. The last part of the DNA fits TRBJ2-7 better; the J call may be wrong. The CDR3 length is 12 residues. Germline V gives CDR1 SGHTA, CDR2 FQGNSA. CDR3 coding DNA: TGTGCCAGCAGCCCAGCGTCCTACGAGCAGTACTTC. Its translation: CASSPASYEQYF.

The chain uses TRBV30 and TRBJ2-1, with 9 bases identical to TRBD2. Trimming cost V 0 bases and J 9 bases; bases outside gene matches: 3. The CDR3 runs 13 residues. Germline V CDR1 and CDR2: GTSNPN, SVGIG (reference sequence). CDR3 loop: CAWSVETSGEQFF. In DNA, the CDR3 is TGTGCCTGGAGTGTAGAGACTAGCGGTGAGCAGTTCTTC.

The chain links TRBV5-1 to TRBJ2-5, with 9 bases matching TRBD1. Germline V gene lookup returns CDR1 SGHRS and CDR2 YFSETQ. V lost 3 bases, J lost 3 bases, and 9 bases stayed unmatched. The CDR3 contains 16 residues. In DNA form, the CDR3 reads TGCGCCAGCAGCTCCCTCGGGACAGGGAGAGAAGAGACCCAGTACTTC. It codes for CASSSLGTGREETQYF.

This clone was seen a few times. This sequence joins TRBV5-1 and TRBJ1-4; 11 bases agree with TRBD1. V gave up 3 bases and J gave up 7 bases; unmatched junction bases: 8. From germline, CDR1 is SGHRS and CDR2 YFSETQ. The CDR3 spans 16 residues. Written as DNA, the CDR3 is TGCGCCAGCAGCTCAAATCCCGGGACAGGGGGTGAAAAACTGTTTTTT. It is translated as CASSSNPGTGGEKLFF.

The genes are TRBV6-1 and TRBJ1-4, with a tentative D call TRBD1 (5 bases). CDR3 size: 16 residues. V lost 1 base and J 7 bases, leaving 16 bases between the germline ends. Germline values: CDR1 MNHNS, CDR2 SASEGT. CDR3 region: CASSEDPGFSGEKLFF. The DNA of the CDR3 is TGTGCCAGCAGTGAAGATCCAGGGTTTAGTGGTGAAAAACTGTTTTTT.

This chain joins TRBV4-2 and TRBJ2-1; possible D gene TRBD1, 5 bases. The germline CDR1 and CDR2 sequences are LGHNA and YNFKEQ. V was trimmed by 0 bases and J by 0 bases, leaving 12 bases between them. The CDR3 is 17 residues long. The CDR3 DNA sequence: TGTGCCAGCAGCCAAGATGAGGACACCAGCTCCTACAATGAGCAGTTCTTC. Translating it yields CASSQDEDTSSYNEQFF.